This T cell receptor (beta chain) was sequenced during a study of cytomegalovirus exposure and HLA in healthy donors. Germline lookup yields CDR1 ENHRY and CDR2 SYGVKD. V shed 7 bases, J shed 7 bases, and the junction held 15 bases outside the gene matches. This CDR3 region has 17 residues. The primer mix had 60 Vbeta and 13 Jbeta primers. Generated by immunoSEQ multiplex PCR, the TCRdb table keeps only in-frame clones and is missing some. The sample includes about 200,000 clones, 70% to 85% of them seen just once. A few counts support this clone. This receptor was obtained from a boy aged 2-9 years in good health and CMV-seronegative. Material: PBMCs. This chain connects TRBV10-3 to TRBJ2-7; 14 bases are a match to TRBD2. CDR3 in DNA: TGTGCCATCACCCCTTCGGGGACTAGCGGGGGCCGAAGGGAGCAGTACTTC. Encoded protein: CAITPSGTSGGRREQYF.